These 8 T cell receptor beta chains share one sample of origin, sequenced in a study of blood T cell repertoires in COVID-19 (dated by TCRdb to the early 2020s). Receptor amplification or capture employed the immunoSEQ multiplex PCR assay. What TCRdb holds here is the immuneACCESS table cut down to in-frame rearrangements. Part of the clones is not present; checked against another copy, under half of the missing clones reflect an unresolved V gene, and the others are unexplained. This sample lists about 150,000 clones; approximately 85% were detected once. The biggest ten clones account for approximately 7% of the sample. Sample: peripheral blood. These receptors came from an elderly man with COVID-19, enrolled during active disease.

This chain connects TRBV7-3 to TRBJ1-5; a weak D match, TRBD1 (5 bases). V was pared by 4 bases and J by 11 bases, with 12 bases between. The germline V gene has CDR1 SGHTA and CDR2 FQGTGA. The CDR3 loop spans 12 amino acids. CDR3 nucleotide sequence: TGTGCCAGCAGCTCCGGACTAGGGGCCCAGCATTTT. Encoded protein: CASSSGLGAQHF.

The chain combines TRBV5-1 with TRBJ2-3; 7 nucleotides match TRBD2. Germline loops: CDR1 SGHRS, CDR2 YFSETQ. The CDR3 has 15 residues. Germline trimming cut 0 bases from V and 0 bases from J; bases unmatched to any gene: 1. The CDR3 DNA follows: TGCGCCAGCAGCTTGGTGGGGGGGAGCACAGATACGCAGTATTTT. Protein product: CASSLVGGSTDTQYF.

V gene TRBV5-5 combines with J gene TRBJ1-5; D call uncertain. CDR1 and CDR2 (germline): SGHKS, YYEKEE (reference sequence). CDR3 length: 16 amino acids. Trimming left V 1 base short and J 4 bases short, with 15 bases between. The CDR3 sequence: CASSLSGSLGNQPQHF. In DNA, the CDR3 is TGTGCCAGCAGCTTGAGTGGGTCTCTAGGAAATCAGCCCCAGCATTTT.

The rearrangement joins TRBV7-9 to TRBJ2-5; the match to TRBD2 covers 8 bases. J lost 5 bases, V lost 4 bases, and 6 bases had no gene match. The germline V gene has CDR1 SEHNR and CDR2 FQNEAQ (reference sequence). The CDR3 extends over 14 amino acids. CDR3 loop: CASSSGGGRETQYF. The CDR3 DNA is TGTGCCAGCAGCTCGGGAGGCGGGAGGGAGACCCAGTACTTC.

The rearrangement uses TRBV9 and TRBJ1-2, with 10 bases matching TRBD1. The germline V gene encodes CDR1 SGDLS and CDR2 YYNGEE. Trimming cost V 8 bases and J 3 bases; bases outside gene matches: 10. The CDR3 consists of 15 residues. The CDR3 DNA reads as TGTGCCAGTACCCAGACCGGGACAGGGGACTATGGCTACACCTTC. This codes for CASTQTGTGDYGYTF.

This chain uses TRBV2 with TRBJ1-6, with TRBD1 as a possible D gene (5 bases). The germline V gene encodes CDR1 SNHLY and CDR2 FYNNEI. CDR3 length equals 15 residues. Trimming shortened V by 6 bases and J by 9 bases, and 18 bases separated the two germline ends. Written as DNA, the CDR3 is TGTGCCAGCAGAGGTTCCAGGGTACAGAGTTCACCCCTCCACTTT. This encodes CASRGSRVQSSPLHF.

This chain uses TRBV9 with TRBJ2-5, with TRBD2 matching over 9 bases. After removal of 0 bases from V and 4 bases from J, the junction contained 7 bases not matched to a gene. This CDR3 has 16 amino acids. CDR1 and CDR2 (germline): SGDLS, YYNGEE. The CDR3 DNA follows: TGTGCCAGCAGCGTAGGGAACGGCGGGGGGGGAGAGACCCAGTACTTC. It yields the protein CASSVGNGGGGETQYF.

This rearrangement joins TRBV6-5 to TRBJ1-1; 8 bases line up with TRBD1. The germline V gene has CDR1 MNHEY and CDR2 SVGAGI. V dropped 7 bases and J dropped 4; count of bases not matched to a gene: 8. The CDR3 runs 14 residues. The CDR3 region has the DNA TGTGCCAGCAACGGACAGGGAAGGACCACTGAAGCTTTCTTT. Translating it yields CASNGQGRTTEAFF.